This entry describes one T cell receptor beta chain. CDR3 size: 16 residues. From germline, CDR1 is MNHEY and CDR2 SMNVEV (reference sequence). V lost 4 bases, J lost 5 bases, and 20 bases lay in between. TCRdb recomputed calls from the RT-PCR reads with MiXCR, one row per CDR3 protein. Of more than 600,000 distinct CDR3 sequences listed, approximately 14% are singletons. The J gene is TRBJ1-2, the V gene TRBV27; D unclear. Sequencing used memory CD4+ T cells from blood. The TCR originated in a female donor in good health, serving as a healthy control. DNA of the CDR3: TGTGCCAGCAGTTCCTCCTGGGTAGGCGGTATGTATGGCTACACCTTC. This sequence encodes CASSSSWVGGMYGYTF.